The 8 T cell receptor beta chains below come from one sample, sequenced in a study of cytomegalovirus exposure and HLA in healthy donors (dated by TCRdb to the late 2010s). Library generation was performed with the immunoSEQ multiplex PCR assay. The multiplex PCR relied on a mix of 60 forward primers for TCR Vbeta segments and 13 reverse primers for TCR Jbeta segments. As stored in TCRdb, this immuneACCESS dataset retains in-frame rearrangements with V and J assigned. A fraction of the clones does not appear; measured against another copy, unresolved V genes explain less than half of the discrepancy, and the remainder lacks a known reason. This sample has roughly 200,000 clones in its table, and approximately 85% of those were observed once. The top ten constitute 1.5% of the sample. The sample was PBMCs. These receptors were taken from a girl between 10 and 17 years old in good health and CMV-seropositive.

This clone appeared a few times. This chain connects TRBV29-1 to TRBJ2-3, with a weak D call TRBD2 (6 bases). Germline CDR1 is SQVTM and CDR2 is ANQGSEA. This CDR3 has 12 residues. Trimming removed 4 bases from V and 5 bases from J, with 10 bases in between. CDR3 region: CSVGGVVDTQYF. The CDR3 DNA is TGCAGCGTTGGCGGGGTGGTAGATACGCAGTATTTT.

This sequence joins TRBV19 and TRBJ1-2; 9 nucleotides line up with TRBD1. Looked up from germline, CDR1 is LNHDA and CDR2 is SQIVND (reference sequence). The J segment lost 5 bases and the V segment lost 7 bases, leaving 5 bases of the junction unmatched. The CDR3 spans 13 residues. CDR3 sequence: CASTLTGGYGYTF. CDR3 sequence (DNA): TGTGCCAGTACTTTGACAGGGGGATATGGCTACACCTTC.

The DNA of the CDR3 is TGTGCCAGCAGCAACCGGGACAGGGAAACCTTC. Protein sequence: CASSNRDRETF. This chain connects TRBV7-2 to TRBJ1-2; TRBD1 matches at 9 bases. The germline CDR1 and CDR2 sequences are SGHTA and FQGNSA. V gave up 5 bases and J gave up 14 bases; unmatched junction bases: 6. The CDR3 length is 11 residues.

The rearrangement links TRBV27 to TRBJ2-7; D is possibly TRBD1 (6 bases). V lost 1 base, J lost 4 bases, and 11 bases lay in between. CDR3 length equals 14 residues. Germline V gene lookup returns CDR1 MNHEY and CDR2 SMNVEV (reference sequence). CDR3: CASSLLGTLYEQYF. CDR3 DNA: TGTGCCAGCAGTTTATTAGGGACACTTTACGAGCAGTACTTC.

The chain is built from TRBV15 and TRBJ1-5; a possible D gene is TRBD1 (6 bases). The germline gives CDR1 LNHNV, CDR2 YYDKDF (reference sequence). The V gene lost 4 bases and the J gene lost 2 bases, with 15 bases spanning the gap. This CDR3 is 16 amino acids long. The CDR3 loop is CATSTLQGARNQPQHF. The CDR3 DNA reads TGTGCCACCAGCACGCTACAGGGAGCCCGCAATCAGCCCCAGCATTTT.

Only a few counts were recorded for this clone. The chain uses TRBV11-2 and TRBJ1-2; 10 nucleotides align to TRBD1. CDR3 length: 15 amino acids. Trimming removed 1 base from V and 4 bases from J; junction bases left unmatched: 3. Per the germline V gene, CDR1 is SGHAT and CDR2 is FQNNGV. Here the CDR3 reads CASSLAGQGGYGYTF. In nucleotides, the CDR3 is TGTGCCAGCAGCTTAGCAGGACAGGGGGGCTATGGCTACACCTTC.

This CDR3 reads CASSLVRDSRTDTQYF. The CDR3 DNA reads TGCGCCAGCAGCTTGGTCCGGGATAGTCGAACAGATACGCAGTATTTT. The chain recombines TRBV5-1 with TRBJ2-3, with D possibly TRBD2 on 5 matching bases. This CDR3 comprises 16 residues. With 0 bases removed from V and 3 bases from J, the gap between germline ends came to 14 bases. Germline V lookup: CDR1 SGHRS, CDR2 YFSETQ.

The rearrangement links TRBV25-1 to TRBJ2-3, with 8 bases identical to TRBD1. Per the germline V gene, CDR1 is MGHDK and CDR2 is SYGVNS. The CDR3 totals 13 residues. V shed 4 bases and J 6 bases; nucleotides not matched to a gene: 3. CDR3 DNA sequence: TGTGCCAGCAGTGCTCGACAGGGGGATACGCAGTATTTT. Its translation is CASSARQGDTQYF.